Only one count was recorded for the clone carrying this T cell receptor beta chain. This specimen belongs to a study of T cells in localized non-small cell lung cancer. Produced via immunoSEQ multiplex PCR; TCRdb's table is partial and in-frame only. Altogether 20,000 to 30,000 clones are present, approximately 87% being singletons, with the ten largest covering 0.9% to 1.4%. The CDR3 runs to 16 residues. The V gene's germline CDR1 is MNHNS and CDR2 SASEGT. The junction had 5 bases not matched to a gene; V was cut back by 1 base and J by 6 bases. Here the sequenced sample was peripheral blood, taken before any cancer treatment. The clonotype originates from a woman aged 35 to 70 with stage I lung adenocarcinoma. J is TRBJ1-5 and V is TRBV6-1; 11 nucleotides match TRBD1. CDR3 DNA sequence: TGTGCCAGCAGTGAAGGGACAGGGGGCGGGATTCAGCCCCAGCATTTT. Residues: CASSEGTGGGIQPQHF.